This TCR beta chain comes out of a study of CD8+CD57+ T cells in acquired aplastic anemia. The study's findings and limits: Roughly 31 CD8+ CDR3 sequences were shared between patients and controls. Researchers reported that CD8+ Simpson's diversity was not significantly different in patients versus controls.

Those patients picked for sequencing had displayed CD8+CD57+ cell expansion on flow cytometry. A severe acquired aplastic anemia diagnosis applied to all patients. Untreated patients provided the blood samples, with no therapy given before sampling. The CDR3 extends over 19 amino acids. CDR1 SNHLY and CDR2 FYNNEI come from the germline V gene. V dropped 0 bases and J dropped 5 bases, with 25 bases sitting between them. For this clonotype: Its antigen is undetermined.

Using genomic DNA as the template, TCR beta VDJ and CDR3 profiling was carried out. Each CDR3 protein is one row after TCRdb ran MiXCR on the reads. The sample lists around 170,000 distinct CDR3 sequences; around 45% were seen once. This clonotype originated in a human donor with aplastic anemia. Sequencing was performed on sorted CD4+, CD8+, or CD8+CD57+ T cells (not recorded which) from PBMCs. The V gene is TRBV2, the J gene TRBJ1-2; D unclear. This CDR3 reads CASSEALLWEGPPNYGYTF. The CDR3 nucleotides read TGTGCCAGCAGTGAAGCGCTTCTTTGGGAGGGCCCACCGAATTATGGCTACACCTTC.